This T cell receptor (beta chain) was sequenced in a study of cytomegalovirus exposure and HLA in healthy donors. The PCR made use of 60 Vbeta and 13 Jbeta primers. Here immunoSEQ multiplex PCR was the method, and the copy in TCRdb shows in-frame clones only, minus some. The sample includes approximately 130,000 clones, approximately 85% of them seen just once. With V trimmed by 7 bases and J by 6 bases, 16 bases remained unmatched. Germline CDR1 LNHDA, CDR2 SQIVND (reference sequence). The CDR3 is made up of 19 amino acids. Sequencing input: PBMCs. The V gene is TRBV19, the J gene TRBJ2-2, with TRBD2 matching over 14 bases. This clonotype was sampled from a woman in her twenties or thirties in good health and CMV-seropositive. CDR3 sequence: CASTTGTSGRRGKPGELFF. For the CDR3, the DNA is TGTGCCAGTACCACAGGGACTAGCGGGAGAAGGGGAAAACCCGGGGAGCTGTTTTTT.